This TCR beta chain was recorded in a study of cytomegalovirus exposure and HLA in healthy donors. Study-wide results and limits: Evidence from a later analysis indicated that most CMV-associated TCR beta chains looked HLA-restricted. In a later analysis, a missense DCLRE1C variant was linked to TCR beta V- and J-gene trimming. Some TCR beta chains (approximately 180 of them) were listed as cytomegalovirus-associated.

Primers included in the PCR were 60 Vbeta and 13 Jbeta primers. The protocol was immunoSEQ multiplex PCR, while the TCRdb copy is restricted to in-frame clones and leaves out a portion. This sample has over 130,000 clones, with approximately 80% found just once. There are 13 residues in the CDR3. Germline V CDR1 and CDR2: MNHNY, SVGAGI (reference sequence). The junction had 7 bases not matched to a gene; V was cut back by 11 bases and J by 5 bases. A note on this clone: The antigen is not known.

The rearrangement links TRBV6-6 to TRBJ2-2; TRBD1 agrees at 8 bases. Sequenced material: PBMCs. The receptor's source is a man in his fifties or sixties in good health and CMV-seronegative. CDR3 loop: CAGGQGRTGELFF. The DNA for the CDR3 is TGTGCCGGAGGACAGGGAAGAACCGGGGAGCTGTTTTTT.